Listed below are T cell receptor beta chains from one sample, sequenced in a study of shared clonotypes between healthy human individuals. The method was immunoSEQ multiplex PCR; TCRdb's version includes in-frame clones alone and lacks a portion of them. Of about 2.3 million clones listed, about 90% are singletons. Sequences were obtained from naive CD4+ T cells from PBMCs. The source is a young man in good health. Some clones in this sample may be carry-over from other donors' samples. Each CDR3 is given with its conserved first and last residue. D genes are given only for firm matches. The size field is filled for only some rows; it gives once, few, many or a size class.

j_call	cdr3_length	d_call	clone_size	v_call	cdr3_nt	cdr3_aa
TRBJ2-5	15	TRBD1	once	TRBV5-1	TGCGCCAGCAGCAACACGGGACAGAACCAAGAGACCCAGTACTTC	CASSNTGQNQETQYF
TRBJ2-3	15	TRBD2	NA	TRBV11-1	TGTGCCAGCACCCCGTCCGGGACTAGCGGGGGAACGCAGTATTTT	CASTPSGTSGGTQYF
TRBJ1-4	14	TRBD1	NA	TRBV5-1	TGCGCCAGCAGCCGCGGGACAGTCGCTGAAAAACTGTTTTTT	CASSRGTVAEKLFF
TRBJ1-2	14	NA	few	TRBV28	TGTGCCACCGTAAGGGGCGGAACATTCTATGGCTACACCTTC	CATVRGGTFYGYTF
TRBJ2-1	15	TRBD1	NA	TRBV27	TGTGCCAGCAGTTTGAGGGGGCAACCCTACAATGAGCAGTTCTTC	CASSLRGQPYNEQFF
TRBJ1-5	16	NA	NA	TRBV2	TGTGCCAGCAGCCGCGTGGGCAGTTGGAGCAATCAGCCCCAGCATTTT	CASSRVGSWSNQPQHF
TRBJ1-1	14	NA	NA	TRBV19	TGTGCCAGTAGTATTCGGAGGGGGTACACTGAAGCTTTCTTT	CASSIRRGYTEAFF
TRBJ2-3	17	NA	NA	TRBV27	TGTGCCAGCAGTCCTAAACCCCGCCTCCCGGGCCCAGATACGCAGTATTTT	CASSPKPRLPGPDTQYF
TRBJ1-2	15	TRBD1	NA	TRBV7-9	TGTGCCAGCAGCTTTGAGGACAGGGGCGTCTATGGCTACACCTTC	CASSFEDRGVYGYTF
TRBJ2-1	15	TRBD2	NA	TRBV7-8	TGTGCCAGCAGCCCAGGACTAGCGGATTACAATGAGCAGTTCTTC	CASSPGLADYNEQFF
TRBJ1-3	14	NA	NA	TRBV28	TGTGCCAGCAGTTCTAGGTACTCTGGAAACACCATATATTTT	CASSSRYSGNTIYF